The next 7 T cell receptor beta chains were all read from a single sample in a study of cytomegalovirus exposure and HLA in healthy donors. Some clones are missing from TCRdb's copy, which holds only in-frame ones; the method was immunoSEQ multiplex PCR. The data hold about 130,000 clones, with approximately 89% observed a single time. The source material was PBMCs. All receptors come from a woman in her late teens or twenties in good health and CMV-seronegative.

The rearrangement joins TRBV5-1 to TRBJ2-2; D is unclear. The length of the CDR3 is 13 residues. Between the trimmed V and J ends, which lost 0 bases and 3 bases, there was a span of 3 bases. In germline, CDR1 is SGHRS, CDR2 YFSETQ. The CDR3 protein is CASSLAYTGELFF. The DNA of the CDR3 is TGCGCCAGCAGCTTGGCCTACACCGGGGAGCTGTTTTTT.

This rearrangement joins TRBV19 to TRBJ2-6; D gene unclear. The CDR3 is made up of 13 amino acids. The V end lost 3 bases, the J end lost 3 bases, and 3 bases lay between the germline ends. Germline V lookup: CDR1 LNHDA, CDR2 SQIVND (reference sequence). The CDR3 reads CASSMSGANVLTF. As DNA, the CDR3 is TGTGCCAGTAGTATGAGTGGGGCCAACGTCCTGACTTTC.

The count of this clone is one. The chain is built from TRBV30 and TRBJ1-2; 9 bases fit TRBD1. The V segment lost 3 bases and the J segment 5 bases; nucleotides outside the gene matches: 13. CDR3 length: 16 residues. Germline lookup yields CDR1 GTSNPN and CDR2 SVGIG (reference sequence). CDR3 bases: TGTGCCTGGAGCGGGGCCTGGGACAGGGAGAAATATGGCTACACCTTC. Its translation is CAWSGAWDREKYGYTF.

The chain carries TRBV19 and TRBJ1-6, with D possibly being TRBD1 (6 bases). This CDR3 contains 15 residues. Germline CDR1 reads LNHDA; CDR2 reads SQIVND (reference sequence). The V end lost 3 bases, the J end lost 7 bases, and 13 bases lay between the germline ends. CDR3 region: CASSMLDSENSPLHF. The DNA for the CDR3 is TGTGCCAGTAGTATGCTGGACAGCGAAAATTCACCCCTCCACTTT. Full variable domain (outside the CDR3, taken from reference TRBV19 and TRBJ1-6): DGGITQSPKYLFRKEGQNVTLSCEQNLNHDAMYWYRQDPGQGLRLIYYSQIVNDFQKGDIAEGYSVSREKKESFPLTVTSAQKNPTAFYLCASSMLDSENSPLHFGNGTRLTVT.

CDR3 protein: CASSEEAGGRSEQFF. The CDR3 coding sequence is TGTGCCAGCAGTGAAGAGGCGGGAGGGAGGAGTGAGCAGTTCTTC. The chain joins TRBV2 to TRBJ2-1; 9 bases align to TRBD2. Germline CDR1 SNHLY, CDR2 FYNNEI. CDR3 length: 15 amino acids. V was pared by 1 base and J by 9 bases, with 7 bases of the junction left unmatched.

The J gene is TRBJ1-5, the V gene TRBV19; TRBD1 is a possible D gene (6 bases). The V and J ends lost 7 bases and 7 bases respectively, with 17 bases between them. CDR3 length: 14 amino acids. Germline values: CDR1 LNHDA, CDR2 SQIVND (reference sequence). CDR3 in DNA: TGTGCCAGTACCATGAGGGGAGGGGGGCAGCCCCAGCATTTT. Amino acids: CASTMRGGGQPQHF.

The gene calls are TRBV27 and TRBJ2-6, with 11 bases fitting TRBD1. Unmatched junction bases numbered 9, after V lost 6 bases and J lost 2 bases. The CDR3 is 18 residues long. Germline-derived CDR1 and CDR2 are MNHEY and SMNVEV (reference sequence). The CDR3 region is CASREGDRGRTGANVLTF. The CDR3, as DNA: TGTGCCAGCAGAGAGGGGGACAGGGGGAGAACTGGGGCCAACGTCCTGACTTTC.